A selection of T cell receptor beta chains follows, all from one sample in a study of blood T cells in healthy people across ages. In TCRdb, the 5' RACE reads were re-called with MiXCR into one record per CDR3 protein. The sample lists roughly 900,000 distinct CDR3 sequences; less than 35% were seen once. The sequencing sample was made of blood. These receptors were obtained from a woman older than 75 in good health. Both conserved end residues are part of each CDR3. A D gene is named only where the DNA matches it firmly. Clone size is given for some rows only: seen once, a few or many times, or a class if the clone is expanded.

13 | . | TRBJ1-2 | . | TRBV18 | TGTGCCAGCTCATTTCAGGGTTACTATGGCTACACCTTC | CASSFQGYYGYTF
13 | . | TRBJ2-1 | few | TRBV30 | TGTGCCTGGGGGGGAAACACCTACAATGAGCAGTTCTTC | CAWGGNTYNEQFF
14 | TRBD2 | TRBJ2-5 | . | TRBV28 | TGTGCCAGCAGTCTGGGACTACCGAAAGAGACCCAGTACTTC | CASSLGLPKETQYF
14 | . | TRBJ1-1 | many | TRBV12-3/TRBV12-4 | TGTGCCAGCAGTTTAAGAGGGACCAACACTGAAGCTTTCTTT | CASSLRGTNTEAFF
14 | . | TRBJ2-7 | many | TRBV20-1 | TGCAGTGCTAGAGATAGTGGAGCTACTTACGAGCAGTACTTC | CSARDSGATYEQYF
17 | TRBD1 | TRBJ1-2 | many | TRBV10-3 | TGTGCCATCAGTGAGTCGGGGGTCAGGGGGACTGATTATGGCTACACCTTC | CAISESGVRGTDYGYTF
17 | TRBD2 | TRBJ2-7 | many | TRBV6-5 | TGTGCCAGCAGTTACTCGGGGCTAACGGGGGGGTTCCACGAGCAGTACTTC | CASSYSGLTGGFHEQYF
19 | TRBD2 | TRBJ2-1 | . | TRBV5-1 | TGCGCCAGCGCCAAGGGTAGCGGGGGGCTAATCAGCTCCTACAATGAGCAGTTCTTC | CASAKGSGGLISSYNEQFF
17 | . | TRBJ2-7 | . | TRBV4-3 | TGCGCCAGCAGCCAACCAAGACGGGACTTGGGGTCCTACGAGCAGTACTTC | CASSQPRRDLGSYEQYF
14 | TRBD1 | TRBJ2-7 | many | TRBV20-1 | TGCAGTGCTAGAGAGTCAGGACAGGGGGACGAGCAGTACTTC | CSARESGQGDEQYF
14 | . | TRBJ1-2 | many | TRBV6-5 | TGTGCCAGCAGTGGTACTAGAAGGAACTATGGCTACACCTTC | CASSGTRRNYGYTF
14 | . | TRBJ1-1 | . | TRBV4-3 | TGCGCCAGCAGCCAAGAGCACAGGGTCGCTGAAGCTTTCTTT | CASSQEHRVAEAFF
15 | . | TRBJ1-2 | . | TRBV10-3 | TGTGCCATCAGTGAGGGGGAAAAAAATGCCTATGGCTACACCTTC | CAISEGEKNAYGYTF
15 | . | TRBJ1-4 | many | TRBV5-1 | TGCGCCAGCAGCCCGGTGGTGACAACTAATGAAAAACTGTTTTTT | CASSPVVTTNEKLFF
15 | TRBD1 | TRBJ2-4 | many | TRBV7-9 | TGTGCCAGCAGCTTAACAGGGGGCACCAAAAACATTCAGTACTTC | CASSLTGGTKNIQYF
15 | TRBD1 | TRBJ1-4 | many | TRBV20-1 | TGCAGTGCTAGAGTCTCCGGACAGGGACGTGAAAAACTGTTTTTT | CSARVSGQGREKLFF
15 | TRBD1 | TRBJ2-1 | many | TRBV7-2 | TGTGCCAGCAGCCTAACAGGGGGCGCAAGGGGTGAGCAGTTCTTC | CASSLTGGARGEQFF
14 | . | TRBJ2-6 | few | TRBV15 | TGTGCCACCAGTACGCGCTCTGGGGCCAACGTCCTGACTTTC | CATSTRSGANVLTF
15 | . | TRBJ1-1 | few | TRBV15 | TGTGCCACCAGCAGAGAACTTAACCCAATCTCTGAAGCTTTCTTT | CATSRELNPISEAFF
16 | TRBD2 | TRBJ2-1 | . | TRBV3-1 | TGTGCCAGCAGCCAAGTCTTAACTAGCGGCGGCAATGAGCAGTTCTTC | CASSQVLTSGGNEQFF
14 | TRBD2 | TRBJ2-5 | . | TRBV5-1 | TGCGCCAGCAAAGGCGGGGGGGCCGGAGAGACCCAGTACTTC | CASKGGGAGETQYF
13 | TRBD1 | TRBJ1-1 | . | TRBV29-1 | TGCAGCGCCAGACAGGGGATGAACACTGAAGCTTTCTTT | CSARQGMNTEAFF
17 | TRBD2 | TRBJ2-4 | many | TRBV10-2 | TGCGCCAGCAGTGAGTCGACGGGGGGGCTAGCCAAAAACATTCAGTACTTC | CASSESTGGLAKNIQYF
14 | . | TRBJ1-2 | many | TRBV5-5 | TGTGCCAGCAGCTTGGCCATCGGGACAAACGGCTACACCTTC | CASSLAIGTNGYTF
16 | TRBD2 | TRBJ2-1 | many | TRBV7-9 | TGTGCCAGCAGCCCAACCGGGACTAGAACGGGGGGTGAGCAGTTCTTC | CASSPTGTRTGGEQFF
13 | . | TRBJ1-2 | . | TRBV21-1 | TGTGCCAGCAGCAATTTCGACCCCCATGGCTACACCTTC | CASSNFDPHGYTF
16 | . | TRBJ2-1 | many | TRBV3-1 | TGTGCCAGCAGCCAAGAGTTTCTTTTAGGCCCCAATGAGCAGTTCTTC | CASSQEFLLGPNEQFF
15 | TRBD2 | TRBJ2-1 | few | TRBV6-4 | TGTGCCAGCAGTGTACTAGCGGGAGAAAGGAATGAGCAGTTCTTC | CASSVLAGERNEQFF
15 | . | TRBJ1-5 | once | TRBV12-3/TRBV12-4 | TGTGCCAGCAGTAAACAGGGAGGGAGCAATCAGCCCCAGCATTTT | CASSKQGGSNQPQHF
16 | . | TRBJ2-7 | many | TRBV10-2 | TGCGCCAGCAGACCACAGGGGGAGGGGGCGGGCAACGAGCAGTACTTC | CASRPQGEGAGNEQYF
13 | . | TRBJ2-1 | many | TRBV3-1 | TGTGCCAGCAGCCCCCAAAACTACAATGAGCAGTTCTTC | CASSPQNYNEQFF
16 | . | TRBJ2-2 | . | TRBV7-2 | TGTGCCAGCAGCTCCGCTCGGGGACCGAACACCGGGGAGCTGTTTTTT | CASSSARGPNTGELFF
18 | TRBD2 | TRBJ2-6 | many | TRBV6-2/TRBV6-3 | TGTGCCAGCAGTTTAACTAGCGGGGTCCTTTCCGGGGCCAACGTCCTGACTTTC | CASSLTSGVLSGANVLTF
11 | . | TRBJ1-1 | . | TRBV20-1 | TGCAGTGCTACTATTTTTAATGAAGCTTTCTTT | CSATIFNEAFF
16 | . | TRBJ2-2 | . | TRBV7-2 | TGTGCCAGCAGCTTAAATTATAGGGGGGTAGGCGGGGAGCTGTTTTTT | CASSLNYRGVGGELFF
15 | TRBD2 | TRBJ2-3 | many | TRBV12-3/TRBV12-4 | TGTGCCAGCAGTTTTAGCGGGGCCCGCACAGATACGCAGTATTTT | CASSFSGARTDTQYF
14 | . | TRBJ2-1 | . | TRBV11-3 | TGTGCCAGCCTGCCCGGGTCAGGGGTGGATGAGCGGTTTTTC | CASLPGSGVDERFF